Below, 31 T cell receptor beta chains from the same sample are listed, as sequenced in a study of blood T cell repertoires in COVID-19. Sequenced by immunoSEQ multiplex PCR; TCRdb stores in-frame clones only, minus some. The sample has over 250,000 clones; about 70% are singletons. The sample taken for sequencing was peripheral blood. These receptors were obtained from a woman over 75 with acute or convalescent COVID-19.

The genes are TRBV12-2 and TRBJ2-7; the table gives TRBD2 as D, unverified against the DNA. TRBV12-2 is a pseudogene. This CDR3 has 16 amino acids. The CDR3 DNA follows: TGTGCAAGTCGCTTGGACGGGGTTCCAACCTCTTACGAGCAGTACTTC. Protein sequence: CASRLDGVPTSYEQYF.

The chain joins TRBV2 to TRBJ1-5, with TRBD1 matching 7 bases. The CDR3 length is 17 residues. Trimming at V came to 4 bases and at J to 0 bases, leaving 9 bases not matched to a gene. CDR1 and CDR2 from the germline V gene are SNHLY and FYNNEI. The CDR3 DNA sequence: TGTGCCAGCAGTGCATCGGCGACAGGGATTAGCAATCAGCCCCAGCATTTT. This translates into CASSASATGISNQPQHF.

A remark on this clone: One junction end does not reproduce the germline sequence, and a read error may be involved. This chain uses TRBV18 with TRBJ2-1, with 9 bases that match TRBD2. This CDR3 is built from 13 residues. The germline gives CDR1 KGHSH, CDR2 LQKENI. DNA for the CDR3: TGTGCCAGCTCCAGCGGGGGGTACAGTGAGCAGTTCTTC. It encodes CASSSGGYSEQFF.

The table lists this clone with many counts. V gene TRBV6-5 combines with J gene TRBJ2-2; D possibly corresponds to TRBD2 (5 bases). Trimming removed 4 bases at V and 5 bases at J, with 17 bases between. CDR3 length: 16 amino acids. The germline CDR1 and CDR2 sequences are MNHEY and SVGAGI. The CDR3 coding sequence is TGTGCCAGCAGTTCCCTCCCTGGGGAGTGGACCGGGGAGCTGTTTTTT. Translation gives CASSSLPGEWTGELFF.

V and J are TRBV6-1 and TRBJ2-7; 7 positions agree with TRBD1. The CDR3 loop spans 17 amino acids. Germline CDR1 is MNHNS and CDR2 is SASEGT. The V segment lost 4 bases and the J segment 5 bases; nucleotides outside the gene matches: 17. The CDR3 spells CASSAIFTSGGFNEQYF. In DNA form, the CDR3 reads TGTGCCAGCAGTGCCATATTTACCTCAGGGGGTTTCAACGAGCAGTACTTC.

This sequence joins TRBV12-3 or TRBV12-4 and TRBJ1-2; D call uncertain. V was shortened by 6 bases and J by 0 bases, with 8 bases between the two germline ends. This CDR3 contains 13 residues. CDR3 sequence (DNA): TGTGCCAGCAGCGAAACAGCTAACTATGGCTACACCTTC. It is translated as CASSETANYGYTF.

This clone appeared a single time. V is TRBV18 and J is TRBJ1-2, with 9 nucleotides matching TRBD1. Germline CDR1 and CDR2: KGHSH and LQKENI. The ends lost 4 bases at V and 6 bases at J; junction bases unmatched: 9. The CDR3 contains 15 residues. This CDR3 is CASSLPDRGGHGYTF. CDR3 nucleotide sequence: TGTGCCAGCTCACTTCCGGACAGGGGCGGCCATGGCTACACCTTC.

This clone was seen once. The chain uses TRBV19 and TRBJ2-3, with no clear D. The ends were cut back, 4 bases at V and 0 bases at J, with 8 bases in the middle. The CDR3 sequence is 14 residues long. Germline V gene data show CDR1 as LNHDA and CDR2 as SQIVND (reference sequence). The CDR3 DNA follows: TGTGCCAGTAGTAATACCAGGAGCACAGATACGCAGTATTTT. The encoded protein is CASSNTRSTDTQYF.

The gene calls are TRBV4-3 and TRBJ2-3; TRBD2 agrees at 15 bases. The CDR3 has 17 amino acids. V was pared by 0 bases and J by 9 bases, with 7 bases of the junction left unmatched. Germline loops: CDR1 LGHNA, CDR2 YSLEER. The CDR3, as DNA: TGCGCCAGCAGCCAAGATCTTGGACTAGCGGGGGGGACCACGCAGTATTTT. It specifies CASSQDLGLAGGTTQYF.

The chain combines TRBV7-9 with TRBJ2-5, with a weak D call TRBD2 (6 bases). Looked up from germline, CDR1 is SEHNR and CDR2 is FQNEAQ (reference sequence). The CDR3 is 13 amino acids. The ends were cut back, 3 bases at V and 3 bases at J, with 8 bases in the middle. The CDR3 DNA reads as TGTGCCAGCAGCTTGTGGGGGGAAGAGACCCAGTACTTC. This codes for CASSLWGEETQYF.

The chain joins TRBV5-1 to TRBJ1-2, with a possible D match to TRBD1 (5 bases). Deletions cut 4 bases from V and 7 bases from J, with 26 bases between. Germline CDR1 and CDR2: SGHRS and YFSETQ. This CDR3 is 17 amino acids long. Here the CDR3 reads CASSSGGGANLRSGYTF. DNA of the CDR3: TGCGCCAGCAGCAGCGGGGGAGGGGCGAACCTTAGGAGTGGCTACACCTTC.

The CDR3 region is CASSTPLAGGIQYF. CDR3 nucleotide sequence: TGTGCCAGCAGCACCCCCCTAGCGGGAGGCATTCAGTACTTC. The chain uses TRBV5-4 and TRBJ2-4; TRBD2 matches 11 bases. The CDR3 loop spans 14 amino acids. Germline V gene lookup returns CDR1 SGHNT and CDR2 YYREEE (reference sequence). The V and J ends lost 4 bases and 9 bases, in that order; junction bases with no gene match: 6.

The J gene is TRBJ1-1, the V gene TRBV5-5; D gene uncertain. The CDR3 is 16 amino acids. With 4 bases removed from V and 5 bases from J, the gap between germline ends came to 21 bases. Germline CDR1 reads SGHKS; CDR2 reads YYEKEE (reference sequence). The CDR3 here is CASSPQPPGLGTEAFF. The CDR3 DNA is TGTGCCAGCAGCCCCCAACCTCCGGGTCTGGGTACTGAAGCTTTCTTT.

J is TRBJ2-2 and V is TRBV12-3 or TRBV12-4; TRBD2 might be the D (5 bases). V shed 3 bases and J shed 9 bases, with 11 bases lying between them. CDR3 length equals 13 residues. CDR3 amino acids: CASSFSAIRELFF. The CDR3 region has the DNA TGTGCCAGCAGTTTTAGCGCGATACGGGAGCTGTTTTTT.

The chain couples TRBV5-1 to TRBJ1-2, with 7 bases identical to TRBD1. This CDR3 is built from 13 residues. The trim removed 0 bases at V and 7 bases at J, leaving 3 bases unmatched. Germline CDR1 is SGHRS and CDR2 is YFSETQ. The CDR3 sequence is CASSLADRAGYTF. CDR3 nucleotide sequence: TGCGCCAGCAGCTTGGCCGACAGGGCTGGCTACACCTTC.

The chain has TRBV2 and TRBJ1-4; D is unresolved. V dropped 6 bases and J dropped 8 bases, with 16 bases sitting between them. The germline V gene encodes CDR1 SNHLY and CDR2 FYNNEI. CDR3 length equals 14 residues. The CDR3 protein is CASSNKAGGEKLFF. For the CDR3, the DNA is TGTGCCAGCAGCAATAAGGCAGGTGGGGAAAAACTGTTTTTT.

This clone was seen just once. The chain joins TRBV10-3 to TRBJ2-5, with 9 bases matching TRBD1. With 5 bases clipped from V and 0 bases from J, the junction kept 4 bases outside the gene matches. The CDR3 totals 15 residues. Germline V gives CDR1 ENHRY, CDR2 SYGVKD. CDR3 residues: CAISRGQGNQETQYF. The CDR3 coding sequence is TGTGCCATCAGTAGGGGACAGGGAAACCAAGAGACCCAGTACTTC.

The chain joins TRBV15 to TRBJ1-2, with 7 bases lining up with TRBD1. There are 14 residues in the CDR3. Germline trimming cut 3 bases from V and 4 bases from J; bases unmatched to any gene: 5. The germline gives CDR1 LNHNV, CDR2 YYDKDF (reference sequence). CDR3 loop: CATSSPGGPYGYTF. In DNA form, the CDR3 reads TGTGCCACCAGCAGCCCAGGGGGACCCTATGGCTACACCTTC.

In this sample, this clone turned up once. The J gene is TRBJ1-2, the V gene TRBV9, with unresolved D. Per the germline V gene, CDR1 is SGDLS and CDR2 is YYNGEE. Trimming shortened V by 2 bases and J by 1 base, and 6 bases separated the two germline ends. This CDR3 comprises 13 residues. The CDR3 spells CASSVTVNYGYTF. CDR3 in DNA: TGTGCCAGCAGCGTCACAGTTAACTATGGCTACACCTTC. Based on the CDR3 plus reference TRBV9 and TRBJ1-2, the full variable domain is DSGVTQTPKHLITATGQRVTLRCSPRSGDLSVYWYQQSLDQGLQFLIQYYNGEERAKGNILERFSAQQFPDLHSELNLSSLELGDSALYFCASSVTVNYGYTFGSGTRLTVV.

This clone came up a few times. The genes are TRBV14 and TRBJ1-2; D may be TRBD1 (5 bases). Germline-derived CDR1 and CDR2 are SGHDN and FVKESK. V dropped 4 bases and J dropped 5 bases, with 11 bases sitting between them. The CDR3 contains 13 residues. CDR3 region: CASSRQPTYGYTF. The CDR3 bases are TGTGCCAGCAGCCGACAGCCAACTTATGGCTACACCTTC.

The CDR3 region has the DNA TGTGCCAGCAGCCAAGATCGTGGCGGCGGCGAGCAGTACTTC. Protein product: CASSQDRGGGEQYF. This chain uses TRBV3-1 (or the pseudogene TRBV3-2) with TRBJ2-7; D unresolved. The CDR3 consists of 14 residues. V shed 0 bases and J shed 6 bases, with 12 bases lying between them. Germline CDR1 LGHDT, CDR2 YNNKEL (reference sequence).

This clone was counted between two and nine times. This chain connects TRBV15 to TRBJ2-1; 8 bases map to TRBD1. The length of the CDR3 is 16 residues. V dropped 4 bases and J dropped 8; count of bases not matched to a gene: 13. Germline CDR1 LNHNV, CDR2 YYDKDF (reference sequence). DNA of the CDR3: TGTGCCACCAGCACAGTATCCCGGACAGGGAAAGATGAGCAGTTCTTC. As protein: CATSTVSRTGKDEQFF.

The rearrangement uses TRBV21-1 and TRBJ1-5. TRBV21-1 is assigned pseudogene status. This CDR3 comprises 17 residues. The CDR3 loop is CASSKAERPYSNQPQHF. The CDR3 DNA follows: TGTGCCAGCAGCAAAGCGGAGCGACCTTATAGCAATCAGCCCCAGCATTTT.

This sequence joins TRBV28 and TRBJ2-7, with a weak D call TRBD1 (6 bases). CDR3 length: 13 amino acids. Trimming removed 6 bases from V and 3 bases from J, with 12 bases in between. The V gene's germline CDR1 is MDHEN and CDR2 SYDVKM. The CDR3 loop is CASRGVTGYEQYF. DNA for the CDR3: TGTGCCAGCAGAGGGGTGACAGGCTACGAGCAGTACTTC.

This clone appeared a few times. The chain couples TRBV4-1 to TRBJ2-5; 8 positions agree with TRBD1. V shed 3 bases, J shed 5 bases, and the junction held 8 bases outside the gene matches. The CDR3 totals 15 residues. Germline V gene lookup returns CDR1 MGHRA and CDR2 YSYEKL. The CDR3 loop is CASSQRTGLGETQYF. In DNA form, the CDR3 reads TGCGCCAGCAGCCAGAGGACAGGGCTGGGGGAGACCCAGTACTTC.

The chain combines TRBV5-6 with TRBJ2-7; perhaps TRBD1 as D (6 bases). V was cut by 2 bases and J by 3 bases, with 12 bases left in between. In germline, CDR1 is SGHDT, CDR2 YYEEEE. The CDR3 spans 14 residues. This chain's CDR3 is CASSLQTGHYEQYF. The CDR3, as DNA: TGTGCCAGCAGCTTACAGACAGGTCACTACGAGCAGTACTTC.

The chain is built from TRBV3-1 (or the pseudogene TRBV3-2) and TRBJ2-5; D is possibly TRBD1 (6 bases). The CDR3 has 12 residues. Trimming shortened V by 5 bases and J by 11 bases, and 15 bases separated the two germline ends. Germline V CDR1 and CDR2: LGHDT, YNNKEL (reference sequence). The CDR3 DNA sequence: TGTGCCAGCAGCAAGGCCCGGGGACAACAGTACTTC. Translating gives CASSKARGQQYF.

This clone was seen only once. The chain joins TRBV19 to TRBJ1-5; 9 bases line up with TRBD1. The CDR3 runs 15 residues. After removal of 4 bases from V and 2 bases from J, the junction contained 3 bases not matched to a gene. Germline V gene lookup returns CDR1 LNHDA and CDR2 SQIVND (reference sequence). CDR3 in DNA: TGTGCCAGTAGTAGCTGGACAGGGGGCAATCAGCCCCAGCATTTT. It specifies CASSSWTGGNQPQHF. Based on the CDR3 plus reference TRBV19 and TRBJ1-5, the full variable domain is DGGITQSPKYLFRKEGQNVTLSCEQNLNHDAMYWYRQDPGQGLRLIYYSQIVNDFQKGDIAEGYSVSREKKESFPLTVTSAQKNPTAFYLCASSSWTGGNQPQHFGDGTRLSIL.

DNA for the CDR3: TGTGCCAGCTCACCTCCCCCCAGGGGGCTATCCGCGAACACCGGGGAGCTGTTTTTT. This encodes CASSPPPRGLSANTGELFF. This sequence joins TRBV18 and TRBJ2-2; 8 positions agree with TRBD1. The V and J ends lost 3 bases and 0 bases, in that order; junction bases with no gene match: 12. Germline V lookup: CDR1 KGHSH, CDR2 LQKENI. There are 19 residues in the CDR3.

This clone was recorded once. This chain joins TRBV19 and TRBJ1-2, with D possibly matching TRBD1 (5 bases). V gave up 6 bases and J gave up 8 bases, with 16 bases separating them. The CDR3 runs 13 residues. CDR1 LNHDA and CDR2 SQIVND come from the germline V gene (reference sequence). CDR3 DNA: TGTGCCAGTAGCGTCGACCCCGCAGGGGGCTACACCTTC. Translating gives CASSVDPAGGYTF.

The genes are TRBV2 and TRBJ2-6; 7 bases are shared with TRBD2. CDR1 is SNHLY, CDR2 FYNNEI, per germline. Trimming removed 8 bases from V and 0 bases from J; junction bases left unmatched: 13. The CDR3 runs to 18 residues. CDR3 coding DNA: TGTGCCAGCGAAAAGACGGGCGGGAGACTCTCTGGGGCCAACGTCCTGACTTTC. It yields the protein CASEKTGGRLSGANVLTF.